This T cell receptor (beta chain) was observed in a study of graft-versus-host responses after intestinal transplantation. Notes on the study in general: The study found high graft-versus-host to host-versus-graft clonal ratios in allografts of patients with graft-donor T cell macrochimerism.

In germline, CDR1 is MNHEY, CDR2 SMNVEV (reference sequence). Trimming removed 5 bases at V and 10 bases at J, with 12 bases between. This CDR3 is 12 amino acids long. TCRdb keeps only in-frame clones here, not all; method: immunoSEQ multiplex PCR. The profile covers roughly 120,000 clones, with just over 90% appearing a single time and roughly 0.5% taken by the ten largest. As regards this clone: Its target is not known.

The specimen comprised unstimulated CD8+ T cells sorted from spleen or lymph node cells, sampled before intestinal transplant. The V gene is TRBV27, the J gene TRBJ2-1; D unclear. The receptor was derived from a human donor who received an intestinal transplant. CDR3 loop: CASSTWTSEQFF. CDR3 nucleotides: TGTGCCAGCAGTACCTGGACGTCCGAGCAGTTCTTC.